This T cell receptor beta chain derives from a study of T-cell reconstitution after alpha-beta-depleted transplantation in children. The study's findings and limits: Diversity of TCRbeta at day 60 was high in some patients, arising from surviving recipient T cells and thymic progenitors. About two months after transplant, alpha-beta T cells reportedly came from several hundred expanded graft clones. T cells produced anew were the main source of T-cell counts and diversity one year after transplant.

TCRbeta library preparation incorporated unique molecular identifiers. TCRdb reprocessed the PCR reads with MiXCR, giving one entry per CDR3 protein. The data show 250,000 to 400,000 distinct CDR3 sequences, about a quarter seen once. In the case of this clonotype: Its specificity is unknown.

V lost 4 bases and J lost 1, with 14 bases in between. The CDR3 runs 15 residues. CDR1 is SGDLS and CDR2 is YYNGEE in the germline V gene. The sequences come from PBMCs, mostly from graft donor cells, collected 180 days after TCRalphabeta/CD19-depleted stem cell transplant. The rearrangement joins TRBV9 to TRBJ1-1, with D tentatively TRBD1 (6 bases). The receptor comes from a male patient aged 5 to 17 who had a stem cell transplant for acute lymphoblastic leukemia, so the T cells may come from the graft donor. CDR3 coding DNA: TGTGCCAGCAGCCCCCGGGGGGACAAGAACACTGAAGCTTTCTTT. This codes for CASSPRGDKNTEAFF.